Reported below is one T cell receptor beta chain. Its specificity is unknown. Trimming took off 0 bases at V and 8 bases at J, with 11 bases between the two ends. The length of the CDR3 is 14 residues. CDR1 MGHRA and CDR2 YSYEKL come from the germline V gene. These data belong to a study of cytomegalovirus exposure and HLA in healthy donors. Study observations and caveats: Data from an earlier analysis indicated that most TCR beta V segments were productive either about 87% or about 30% of the time.

Primers included in the PCR were 60 Vbeta and 13 Jbeta primers. TCRdb's copy holds only in-frame clones and misses some; the assay was immunoSEQ multiplex PCR. The sample has around 98,000 clones, about 76% seen once. The chain is built from TRBV4-1 and TRBJ2-1; D unclear. Input material: PBMCs. The sequence was obtained from a human donor in good health. Here the CDR3 DNA reads TGCGCCAGCAGCCAAGAGAGGAGATCGGATGAGCAGTTCTTC. It is translated as CASSQERRSDEQFF.